This TCR beta chain was retrieved from a study of shared clonotypes between healthy human individuals. Study-level findings and limits: Of the naive CD4 clonotypes, roughly 5% were shared across a handful of donors. The genetic and exposure-history diversity represented was limited by few donors.

Germline values: CDR1 KGHSH, CDR2 LQKENI. This CDR3 has 15 residues. The V end was cut by 0 bases, the J end by 0 bases, with 8 bases between. CD4+ cells were split into CD45RA+ naive and CD45RA-negative memory subsets. About this clone: Its matching antigen is unknown.

For each subset, genomic DNA was distributed in equal portions over several immunoSEQ plates. TCRdb's table, derived via immunoSEQ multiplex PCR, lists solely in-frame clones and lacks some. The sample gives some 650,000 clones, approximately 97% of which show up once; 0.057% is in the top ten. This TCR derives from a woman in her 30s in good health. This chain links TRBV18 with TRBJ1-1; D not resolved. Sequencing was done on a sample of naive CD4+ T cells sorted from blood. The sample's subset: CD45RA+ positively selected. The DNA for the CDR3 is TGTGCCAGCTCACCACCCTCCGGTATGAACACTGAAGCTTTCTTT. Its protein product is CASSPPSGMNTEAFF.